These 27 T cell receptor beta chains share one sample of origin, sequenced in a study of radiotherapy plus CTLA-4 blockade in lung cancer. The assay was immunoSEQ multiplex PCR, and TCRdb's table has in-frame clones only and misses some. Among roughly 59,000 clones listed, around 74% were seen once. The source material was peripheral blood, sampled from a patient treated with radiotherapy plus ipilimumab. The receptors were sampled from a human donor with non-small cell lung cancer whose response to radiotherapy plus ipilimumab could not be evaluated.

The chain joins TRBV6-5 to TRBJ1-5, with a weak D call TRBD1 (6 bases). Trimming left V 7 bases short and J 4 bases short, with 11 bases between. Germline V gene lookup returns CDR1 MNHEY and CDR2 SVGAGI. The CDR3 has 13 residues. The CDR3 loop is CASTGQSNQPQHF. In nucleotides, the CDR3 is TGTGCCAGCACTGGACAGTCTAATCAGCCCCAGCATTTT.

CDR3 residues: CASSLIRNEKLFF. DNA for the CDR3: TGTGCCAGCAGTTTAATTCGGAATGAAAAACTGTTTTTT. This sequence joins TRBV27 and TRBJ1-4; D is uncertain. Germline CDR1 is MNHEY and CDR2 is SMNVEV (reference sequence). V was pared by 2 bases and J by 5 bases, with 6 bases between. The CDR3 loop spans 13 amino acids.

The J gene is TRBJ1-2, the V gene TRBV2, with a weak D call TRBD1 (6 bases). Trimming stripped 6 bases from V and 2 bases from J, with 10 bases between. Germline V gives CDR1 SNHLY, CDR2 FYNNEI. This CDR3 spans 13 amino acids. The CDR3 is CASRYQGNYGYTF. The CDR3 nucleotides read TGTGCCAGCAGGTATCAGGGGAACTATGGCTACACCTTC.

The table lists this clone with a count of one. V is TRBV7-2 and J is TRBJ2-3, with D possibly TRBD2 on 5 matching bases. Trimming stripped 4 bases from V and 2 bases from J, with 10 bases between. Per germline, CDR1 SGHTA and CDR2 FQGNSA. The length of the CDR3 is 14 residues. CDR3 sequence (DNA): TGTGCCAGCAGCTCAGGAGGCTTCACAGATACGCAGTATTTT. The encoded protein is CASSSGGFTDTQYF. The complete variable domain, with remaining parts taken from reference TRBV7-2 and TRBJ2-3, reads GAGVSQSPSNKVTEKGKDVELRCDPISGHTALYWYRQSLGQGLEFLIYFQGNSAPDKSGLPSDRFSAERTGGSVSTLTIQRTQQEDSAVYLCASSSGGFTDTQYFGPGTRLTVL.

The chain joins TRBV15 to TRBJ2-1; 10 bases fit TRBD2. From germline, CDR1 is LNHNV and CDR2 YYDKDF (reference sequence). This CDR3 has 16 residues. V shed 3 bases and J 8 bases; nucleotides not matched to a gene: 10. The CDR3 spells CATSSRSGRASDEQFF. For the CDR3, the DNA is TGTGCCACCAGCAGTAGAAGCGGGAGGGCCTCGGATGAGCAGTTCTTC.

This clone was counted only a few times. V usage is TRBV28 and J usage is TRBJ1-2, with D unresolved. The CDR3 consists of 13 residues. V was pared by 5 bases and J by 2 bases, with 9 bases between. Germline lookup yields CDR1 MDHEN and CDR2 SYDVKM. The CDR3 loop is CASSGRRNYGYTF. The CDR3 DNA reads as TGTGCCAGCAGTGGACGGAGGAACTATGGCTACACCTTC.

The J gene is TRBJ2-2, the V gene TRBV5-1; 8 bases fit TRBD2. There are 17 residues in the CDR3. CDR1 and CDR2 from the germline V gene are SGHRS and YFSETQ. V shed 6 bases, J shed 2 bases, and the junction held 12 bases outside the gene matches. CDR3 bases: TGCGCCAGCAACCCACGGGGGGGGGCCCTCAACACCGGGGAGCTGTTTTTT. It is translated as CASNPRGGALNTGELFF. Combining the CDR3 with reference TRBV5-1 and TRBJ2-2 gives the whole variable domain KAGVTQTPRYLIKTRGQQVTLSCSPISGHRSVSWYQQTPGQGLQFLFEYFSETQRNKGNFPGRFSGRQFSNSRSEMNVSTLELGDSALYLCASNPRGGALNTGELFFGEGSRLTVL.

The CDR3: CASSEPPGQGNEQYF. As DNA, the CDR3 is TGCGCCAGCAGCGAACCTCCGGGACAGGGCAACGAGCAGTACTTC. The rearrangement links TRBV5-1 to TRBJ2-7, with 9 bases identical to TRBD1. The CDR3 loop spans 15 amino acids. V dropped 4 bases and J dropped 5; count of bases not matched to a gene: 10. Germline-derived CDR1 and CDR2 are SGHRS and YFSETQ.

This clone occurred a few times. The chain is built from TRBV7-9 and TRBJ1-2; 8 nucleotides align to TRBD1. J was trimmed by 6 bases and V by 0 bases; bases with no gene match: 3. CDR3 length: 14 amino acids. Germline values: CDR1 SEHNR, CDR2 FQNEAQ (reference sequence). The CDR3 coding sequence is TGTGCCAGCAGCTTAGCTGACAGGGGCGATGGCTACACCTTC. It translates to CASSLADRGDGYTF.

CDR3 nucleotides: TGTGCCAGCAGCCCCCTTTACAGGGGGCAGGGAGAAAAACTGTTTTTT. Translating it yields CASSPLYRGQGEKLFF. The chain links TRBV5-6 to TRBJ1-4, with TRBD1 identical over 9 bases. The CDR3 is made up of 16 amino acids. The V and J ends lost 4 bases and 8 bases, in that order; junction bases with no gene match: 12. CDR1 is SGHDT, CDR2 YYEEEE, per germline.

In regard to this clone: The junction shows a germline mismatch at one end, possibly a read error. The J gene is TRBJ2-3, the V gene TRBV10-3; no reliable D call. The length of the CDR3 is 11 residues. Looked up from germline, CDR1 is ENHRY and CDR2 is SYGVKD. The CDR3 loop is CAISAGYQYDF. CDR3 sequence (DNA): TGTGCCATCAGTGCAGGCTACCAGTACGATTTT.

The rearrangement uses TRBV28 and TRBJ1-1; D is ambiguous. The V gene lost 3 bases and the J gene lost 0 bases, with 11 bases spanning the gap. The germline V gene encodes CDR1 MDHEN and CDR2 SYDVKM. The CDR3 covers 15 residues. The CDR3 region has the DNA TGTGCCAGCAGTTTCCCCGTGGGCCTGAACACTGAAGCTTTCTTT. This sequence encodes CASSFPVGLNTEAFF.

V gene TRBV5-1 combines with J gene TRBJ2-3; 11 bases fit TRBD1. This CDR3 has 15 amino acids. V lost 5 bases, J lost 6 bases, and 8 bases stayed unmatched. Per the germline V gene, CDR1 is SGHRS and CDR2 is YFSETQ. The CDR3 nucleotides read TGCGCCAGCAGGCCCGGGACAGGGGGTGGCGATACGCAGTATTTT. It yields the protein CASRPGTGGGDTQYF.

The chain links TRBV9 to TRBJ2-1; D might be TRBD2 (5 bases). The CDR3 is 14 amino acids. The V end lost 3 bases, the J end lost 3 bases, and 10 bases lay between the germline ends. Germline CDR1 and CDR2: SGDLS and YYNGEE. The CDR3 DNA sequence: TGTGCCAGCAGCGGCCGTGGGAGCTACAATGAGCAGTTCTTC. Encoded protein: CASSGRGSYNEQFF. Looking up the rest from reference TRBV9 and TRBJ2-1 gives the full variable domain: DSGVTQTPKHLITATGQRVTLRCSPRSGDLSVYWYQQSLDQGLQFLIQYYNGEERAKGNILERFSAQQFPDLHSELNLSSLELGDSALYFCASSGRGSYNEQFFGPGTRLTVL.

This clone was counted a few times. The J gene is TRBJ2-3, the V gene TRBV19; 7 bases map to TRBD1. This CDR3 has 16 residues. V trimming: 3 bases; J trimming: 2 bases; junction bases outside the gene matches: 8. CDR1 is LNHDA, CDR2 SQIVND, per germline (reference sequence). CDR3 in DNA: TGTGCCAGTAGTATCAACCCAGGGGGTTACACAGATACGCAGTATTTT. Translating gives CASSINPGGYTDTQYF.

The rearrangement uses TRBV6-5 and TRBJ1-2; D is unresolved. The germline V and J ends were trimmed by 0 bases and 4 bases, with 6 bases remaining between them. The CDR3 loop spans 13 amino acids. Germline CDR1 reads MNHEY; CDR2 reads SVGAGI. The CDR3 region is CASSYSTSYGYTF. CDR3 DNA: TGTGCCAGCAGTTACTCGACAAGCTATGGCTACACCTTC.

CDR3 DNA sequence: TGCGGCATAGGAAGGGGCTCTGGAAACACCATATATTTT. Translating gives CGIGRGSGNTIYF. This chain connects TRBV29-1 to TRBJ1-3, with D possibly being TRBD1 (5 bases). Looked up from germline, CDR1 is SQVTM and CDR2 is ANQGSEA. The CDR3 loop spans 13 amino acids.

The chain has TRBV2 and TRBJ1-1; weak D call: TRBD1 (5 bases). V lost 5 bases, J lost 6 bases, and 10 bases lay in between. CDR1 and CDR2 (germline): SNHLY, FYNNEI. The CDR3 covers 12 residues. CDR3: CASSSGFPEAFF. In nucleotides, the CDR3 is TGTGCCAGCAGTTCAGGGTTTCCTGAAGCTTTCTTT. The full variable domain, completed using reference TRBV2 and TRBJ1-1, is EPEVTQTPSHQVTQMGQEVILRCVPISNHLYFYWYRQILGQKVEFLVSFYNNEISEKSEIFDDQFSVERPDGSNFTLKIRSTKLEDSAMYFCASSSGFPEAFFGQGTRLTVV.

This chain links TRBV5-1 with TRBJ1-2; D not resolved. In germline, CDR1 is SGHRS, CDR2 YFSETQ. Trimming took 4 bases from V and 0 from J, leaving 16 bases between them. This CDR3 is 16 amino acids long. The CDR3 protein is CASSRDGQLSNYGYTF. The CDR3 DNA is TGCGCCAGCAGCCGGGATGGGCAGCTTTCTAACTATGGCTACACCTTC.

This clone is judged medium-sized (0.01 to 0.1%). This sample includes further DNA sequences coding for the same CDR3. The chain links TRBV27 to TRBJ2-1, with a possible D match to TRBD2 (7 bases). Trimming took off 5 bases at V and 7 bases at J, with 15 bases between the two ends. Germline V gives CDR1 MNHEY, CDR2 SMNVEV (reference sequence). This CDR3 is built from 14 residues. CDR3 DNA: TGTGCCAGCAGTCGGGGGGCTGGATATAATGAGCAGTTCTTC. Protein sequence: CASSRGAGYNEQFF.

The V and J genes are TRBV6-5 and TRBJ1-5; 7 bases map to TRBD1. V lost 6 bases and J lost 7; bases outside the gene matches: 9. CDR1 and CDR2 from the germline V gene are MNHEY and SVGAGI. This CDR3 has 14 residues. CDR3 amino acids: CASSPTGVWQPQHF. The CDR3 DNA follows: TGTGCCAGCAGCCCCACAGGGGTGTGGCAGCCCCAGCATTTT.

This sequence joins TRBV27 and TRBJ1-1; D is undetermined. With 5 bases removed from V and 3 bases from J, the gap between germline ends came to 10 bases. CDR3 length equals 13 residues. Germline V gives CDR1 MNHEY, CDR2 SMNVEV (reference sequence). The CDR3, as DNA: TGTGCCAGCAGTGGCCGGACTGACACTGAAGCTTTCTTT. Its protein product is CASSGRTDTEAFF.

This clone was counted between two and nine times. The CDR3 DNA reads as TGTGCCAGCAGTCTCGACAGGGGAGGAAATTCACCCCTCCACTTT. Residues: CASSLDRGGNSPLHF. The chain recombines TRBV6-5 with TRBJ1-6, with 8 bases identical to TRBD1. Per the germline V gene, CDR1 is MNHEY and CDR2 is SVGAGI. Trimming cost V 5 bases and J 7 bases; bases outside gene matches: 7. CDR3 length equals 15 residues.

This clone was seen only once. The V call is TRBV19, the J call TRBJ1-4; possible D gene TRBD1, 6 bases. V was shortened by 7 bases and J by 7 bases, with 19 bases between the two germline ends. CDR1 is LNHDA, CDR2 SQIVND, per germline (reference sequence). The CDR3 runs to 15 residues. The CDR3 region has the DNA TGTGCCAGTACCTCAAACAGGGAGGGTGGTGAAAAACTGTTTTTT. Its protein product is CASTSNREGGEKLFF.

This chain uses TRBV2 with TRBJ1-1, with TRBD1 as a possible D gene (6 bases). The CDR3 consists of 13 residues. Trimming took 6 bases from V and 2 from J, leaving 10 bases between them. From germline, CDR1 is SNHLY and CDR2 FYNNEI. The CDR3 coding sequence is TGTGCCAGCAGCGGACAGTTCAACACTGAAGCTTTCTTT. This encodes CASSGQFNTEAFF.

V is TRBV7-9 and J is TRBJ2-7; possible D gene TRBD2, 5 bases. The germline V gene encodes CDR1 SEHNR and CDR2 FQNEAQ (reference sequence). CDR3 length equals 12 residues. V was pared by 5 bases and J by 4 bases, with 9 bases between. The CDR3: CASSKDLYEQYF. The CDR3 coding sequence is TGTGCCAGCAGCAAGGACTTGTACGAGCAGTACTTC.

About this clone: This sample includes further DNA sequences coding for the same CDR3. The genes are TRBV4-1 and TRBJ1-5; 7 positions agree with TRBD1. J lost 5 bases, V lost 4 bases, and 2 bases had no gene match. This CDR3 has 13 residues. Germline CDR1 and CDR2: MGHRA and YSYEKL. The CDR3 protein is CASSRQGHQPQHF. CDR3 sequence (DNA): TGCGCCAGCAGCCGACAGGGACATCAGCCCCAGCATTTT.